This T cell receptor beta chain stems from a study of T-cell memory formation after mild COVID-19. Study outcomes and limitations: Clones that contracted from day 15 to 85 were balanced CD4/CD8, while later expanders leaned CD4+. Second-wave clones peaking on day 37 lacked confirmed SARS-CoV-2 specificity.

With respect to this clonotype: No antigen is known for it.

With 1 base clipped from V and 1 base from J, the junction kept 3 bases outside the gene matches. Germline CDR1 DFQATT, CDR2 SNEGSKA (reference sequence). The CDR3 is 14 amino acids. One entry per CDR3 protein results from TCRdb running MiXCR on the 5' RACE reads. The repertoire holds about 350,000 distinct CDR3 sequences, roughly an eighth seen once, with roughly 20% in the top ten. The clonotype comes from a man aged 18 to 30 who had mild COVID-19 (a few samples of this study predate the infection). Cell type and time point are not known. The sequencing sample was made of PBMCs or a T cell subset sorted from them (not recorded which). V is TRBV20-1 and J is TRBJ1-1, with 7 positions matching TRBD1. The CDR3, as DNA: TGCAGTGCTAGAGGACAGGGCGGGAACACTGAAGCTTTCTTT. It translates to CSARGQGGNTEAFF.